The 29 T cell receptor beta chains reported below all come from one sample, sequenced in a study of monozygotic twins with inflammatory bowel disease. TCRdb reprocessed the 5' RACE reads, with one entry per CDR3 protein and no DNA. This sample's table has approximately 150,000 distinct CDR3 sequences. Sequencing was carried out using blood. The receptors derive from a human donor with ulcerative colitis or Crohn's disease, or a healthy co-twin of an affected twin (not recorded which).

This chain links TRBV5-1 with TRBJ2-7; TCRdb proposes TRBD1, but this gene call is untestable without DNA. The germline V gene has CDR1 SGHRS and CDR2 YFSETQ. This CDR3 has 16 amino acids. The CDR3 sequence is CASSLFPRQGGYEQYF.

The V call is TRBV18, the J call TRBJ1-1. Per germline, CDR1 KGHSH and CDR2 LQKENI. This CDR3 has 15 residues. The CDR3 is CASSPRREWSTEAFF.

The genes are TRBV4-3 and TRBJ2-4. Germline V gives CDR1 LGHNA, CDR2 YSLEER. The CDR3 has 14 residues. CDR3: CASSQDSLVDIQYF.

This chain links TRBV15 with TRBJ1-3. Germline CDR1 is LNHNV and CDR2 is YYDKDF (reference sequence). CDR3 size: 16 residues. CDR3 protein: CATSRGGPSSGNTIYF.

The rearrangement links TRBV15 to TRBJ1-2. There are 14 residues in the CDR3. Germline V gene data show CDR1 as LNHNV and CDR2 as YYDKDF (reference sequence). CDR3 sequence: CATSRDGQAYGYTF.

This rearrangement joins TRBV10-3 to TRBJ2-1; TCRdb names TRBD2, which stays unverified in the absence of DNA. CDR1 ENHRY and CDR2 SYGVKD come from the germline V gene. CDR3 size: 13 residues. This chain's CDR3 is CAIWGEGLGEQFF.

J is TRBJ2-7 and V is TRBV13; the TRBD2 assignment by TCRdb is unverifiable without DNA. CDR3 length: 17 amino acids. Germline CDR1 PRHDT, CDR2 FYEKMQ (reference sequence). CDR3: CASSTKGLAGSSYEQYF.

The V call is TRBV7-8, the J call TRBJ2-3; no DNA is available, so the TRBD1 call from TCRdb remains unchecked. CDR3 length: 15 residues. The germline CDR1 and CDR2 sequences are SGHVS and FQNEAQ. The CDR3 loop is CASSLVGASTDTQYF.

V usage is TRBV5-5 and J usage is TRBJ2-2. The CDR3 loop spans 12 amino acids. Germline V CDR1 and CDR2: SGHKS, YYEKEE (reference sequence). CDR3 amino acids: CASSFPSGELFF.

The rearrangement joins TRBV28 to TRBJ2-2. This CDR3 has 13 amino acids. Germline V CDR1 and CDR2: MDHEN, SYDVKM. CDR3 in amino acids: CASSFGSTGELFF. Using reference TRBV28 and TRBJ2-2 for the parts outside the CDR3, the full variable domain is DVKVTQSSRYLVKRTGEKVFLECVQDMDHENMFWYRQDPGLGLRLIYFSYDVKMKEKGDIPEGYSVSREKKERFSLILESASTNQTSMYLCASSFGSTGELFFGEGSRLTVL.

V and J are TRBV5-1 and TRBJ1-2; no DNA is available, so the TRBD1 call from TCRdb remains unchecked. Germline lookup yields CDR1 SGHRS and CDR2 YFSETQ. The CDR3 covers 16 residues. The CDR3 sequence: CASSTGTGVRGYGYTF.

The rearrangement joins TRBV7-2 to TRBJ2-7. Germline CDR1 reads SGHTA; CDR2 reads FQGNSA. This CDR3 has 15 amino acids. The CDR3 protein is CASSLVFPVGYEQYF.

The genes are TRBV6-1 and TRBJ2-1; TCRdb's D call of TRBD1 is untestable without DNA. The CDR3 spans 14 residues. From germline, CDR1 is MNHNS and CDR2 SASEGT. The CDR3 is CASRPDRGPGEQFF.

The CDR3 sequence is CASSQDRIGQGHSYEQYF. This chain links TRBV4-2 with TRBJ2-7; checking the TCRdb D call of TRBD1 is not possible without DNA. The germline gives CDR1 LGHNA, CDR2 YNFKEQ. This CDR3 contains 18 residues.

The chain joins TRBV4-1 to TRBJ2-3. The CDR3 loop spans 13 amino acids. Germline CDR1 is MGHRA and CDR2 is YSYEKL. This CDR3 is CASSQDIADTQYF.

This chain links TRBV6-5 with TRBJ1-5. The germline V gene encodes CDR1 MNHEY and CDR2 SVGAGI. This CDR3 comprises 15 residues. Here the CDR3 reads CASSYSKGSNQPQHF.

This rearrangement joins TRBV27 to TRBJ2-7; TCRdb's D gene call, TRBD1, goes unchecked for lack of DNA. Germline lookup yields CDR1 MNHEY and CDR2 SMNVEV (reference sequence). The CDR3 covers 14 residues. The CDR3 reads CASSLRGANYEQYF.

The V gene is TRBV20-1, the J gene TRBJ1-3. The CDR3 loop spans 19 amino acids. Germline V gene data show CDR1 as DFQATT and CDR2 as SNEGSKA (reference sequence). CDR3 sequence reads: CSAISRRQQTTYSGNTIYF.

V usage is TRBV18 and J usage is TRBJ1-5; the TCRdb call, TRBD1, lacks DNA for checking. Germline values: CDR1 KGHSH, CDR2 LQKENI. The CDR3 has 15 amino acids. The CDR3 region is CASSPFTGQGNPQHF.

The CDR3 protein is CASSQDKGGGTGGNQPQHF. The chain links TRBV4-2 to TRBJ1-5; TCRdb's D call, TRBD1, is unchecked because there is no DNA. This CDR3 has 19 amino acids. Germline V lookup: CDR1 LGHNA, CDR2 YNFKEQ.

V and J are TRBV7-3 and TRBJ2-1. The CDR3 loop spans 15 amino acids. Germline V lookup: CDR1 SGHTA, CDR2 FQGTGA. CDR3 sequence reads: CASSFATSSYNEQFF.

The chain uses TRBV20-1 and TRBJ2-2; lacking DNA, the TRBD1 call made by TCRdb goes unchecked. Germline V CDR1 and CDR2: DFQATT, SNEGSKA (reference sequence). The length of the CDR3 is 18 residues. CDR3 amino acids: CSARAETGSTWNTGELFF.

V and J are TRBV20-1 and TRBJ2-1; TCRdb outputs TRBD2, but without DNA this stays unchecked. The CDR3 contains 15 residues. Germline CDR1 is DFQATT and CDR2 is SNEGSKA (reference sequence). CDR3 in amino acids: CSASLAGGHVGEQFF.

The rearrangement links TRBV5-1 to TRBJ2-1. Germline CDR1 and CDR2: SGHRS and YFSETQ. This CDR3 spans 15 amino acids. The chain's CDR3 is CASSLDLASYNEQFF. Full variable domain (remainder filled in from reference TRBV5-1 and TRBJ2-1): KAGVTQTPRYLIKTRGQQVTLSCSPISGHRSVSWYQQTPGQGLQFLFEYFSETQRNKGNFPGRFSGRQFSNSRSEMNVSTLELGDSALYLCASSLDLASYNEQFFGPGTRLTVL.

The chain uses TRBV27 and TRBJ1-5; the TCRdb call, TRBD1, lacks DNA for checking. Germline V CDR1 and CDR2: MNHEY, SMNVEV (reference sequence). The CDR3 has 14 amino acids. The CDR3 region is CASSPGGSGQPQHF.

The V gene is TRBV11-1, the J gene TRBJ2-5; TCRdb returns TRBD1, unconfirmable since there is no DNA. The CDR3 consists of 21 residues. Germline V gene sequence: CDR1 SGHAT, CDR2 FQDESV (reference sequence). The CDR3 loop is CASSLGRGSRRLGTDRETQYF.

The V gene is TRBV7-3, the J gene TRBJ2-2; the D gene TCRdb calls, TRBD2, cannot be checked with no DNA. This CDR3 spans 17 amino acids. Germline values: CDR1 SGHTA, CDR2 FQGTGA. CDR3 loop: CASSSKPGPVDTGELFF. The full variable domain, its missing parts supplied by reference TRBV7-3 and TRBJ2-2, is GAGVSQTPSNKVTEKGKYVELRCDPISGHTALYWYRQSLGQGPEFLIYFQGTGAADDSGLPNDRFFAVRPEGSVSTLKIQRTERGDSAVYLCASSSKPGPVDTGELFFGEGSRLTVL.

The chain employs TRBV7-2 and TRBJ1-1. The CDR3 spans 13 residues. Germline V gives CDR1 SGHTA, CDR2 FQGNSA. CDR3 sequence: CASSFNSMGEAFF.

The CDR3 region is CASSRDSDYGYTF. This rearrangement joins TRBV4-3 to TRBJ1-2. CDR3 size: 13 residues. Germline V gene data show CDR1 as LGHNA and CDR2 as YSLEER.